Below, 13 T cell receptor beta chains from the same sample are listed, as sequenced in a study of graft-versus-host responses after intestinal transplantation. Their antigens remain unidentified. TCRdb's table, derived via immunoSEQ multiplex PCR, lists solely in-frame clones and lacks some. Counted here are roughly 89,000 clones, around 92% occurring once; the ten biggest clones make up 0.1%. Sequencing was performed on unstimulated CD4+ T cells sorted from spleen or lymph node cells, taken before intestinal transplant. The receptors were sampled from a human donor who received an intestinal transplant.

In DNA, the CDR3 is TGCGCCAGCAGCCAAGAATTTTTGACAGCTACTAACTATGGCTACACCTTC. It encodes CASSQEFLTATNYGYTF. J is TRBJ1-2 and V is TRBV4-1; possible D gene TRBD1, 5 bases. Trimming cost V 0 bases and J 0 bases, with 14 bases left between them. The length of the CDR3 is 17 residues. CDR1 is MGHRA, CDR2 YSYEKL, per germline.

CDR3 DNA sequence: TGTGCCAGCAAACGGGGGGCCGGCACAGATACGCAGTATTTT. It specifies CASKRGAGTDTQYF. The chain joins TRBV6-5 to TRBJ2-3, with D possibly being TRBD2 (7 bases). Germline V gives CDR1 MNHEY, CDR2 SVGAGI. Trimming removed 7 bases from V and 1 base from J, with 12 bases in between. The CDR3 runs 14 residues.

The chain is built from TRBV10-2 and TRBJ2-7; TRBD1 is a possible D gene (6 bases). The length of the CDR3 is 13 residues. V lost 7 bases, J lost 2 bases, and 12 bases lay in between. The germline V gene has CDR1 WSHSY and CDR2 SAAADI. DNA for the CDR3: TGCGCCAGCAAGGGGGATGCACCCTACGAGCAGTACTTC. It yields the protein CASKGDAPYEQYF.

The chain couples TRBV19 to TRBJ1-5, with 12 positions matching TRBD1. From germline, CDR1 is LNHDA and CDR2 SQIVND (reference sequence). V trimming: 3 bases; J trimming: 2 bases; junction bases outside the gene matches: 5. The length of the CDR3 is 17 residues. The CDR3 is CASSMGTGGGGNQPQHF. CDR3 DNA sequence: TGTGCCAGTAGTATGGGGACAGGGGGCGGCGGCAATCAGCCCCAGCATTTT.

This clone was seen a single time. The CDR3: CASSLNGQGWDTEAFF. Written as DNA, the CDR3 is TGTGCCAGCAGCTTAAATGGACAGGGGTGGGACACTGAAGCTTTCTTT. The V call is TRBV11-2, the J call TRBJ1-1, with 9 bases identical to TRBD1. This CDR3 is 16 amino acids long. CDR1 and CDR2 (germline): SGHAT, FQNNGV. J was trimmed by 3 bases and V by 2 bases; bases with no gene match: 7.

This chain uses TRBV2 with TRBJ1-1; TRBD1 aligns across 8 bases. Trimming removed 7 bases from V and 2 bases from J; junction bases left unmatched: 3. Germline V CDR1 and CDR2: SNHLY, FYNNEI. This CDR3 comprises 13 residues. CDR3 nucleotide sequence: TGTGCCAGCACCGGACAGGGAAACACTGAAGCTTTCTTT. Encoded protein: CASTGQGNTEAFF.

The chain carries TRBV7-2 and TRBJ1-2, with D possibly TRBD1 on 6 matching bases. In germline, CDR1 is SGHTA, CDR2 FQGNSA. This CDR3 is built from 14 residues. V gave up 8 bases and J gave up 4 bases, with 17 bases separating them. The CDR3 spells CASSRGGGGYGYTF. CDR3 DNA: TGTGCCAGCTCAAGAGGGGGTGGCGGCTATGGCTACACCTTC.

This clone was recorded once. The V and J genes are TRBV5-1 and TRBJ2-3; TRBD1 matches at 8 bases. CDR3 length: 14 residues. Germline loops: CDR1 SGHRS, CDR2 YFSETQ. Unmatched junction bases numbered 2, after V lost 5 bases and J lost 0 bases. CDR3 sequence: CASRDRVSTDTQYF. Written as DNA, the CDR3 is TGCGCCAGCAGGGACAGGGTTAGCACAGATACGCAGTATTTT.

This chain joins TRBV6-5 and TRBJ2-7, with D unresolved. From germline, CDR1 is MNHEY and CDR2 SVGAGI. V was clipped by 6 bases and J by 5 bases, with 11 bases between them. The CDR3 covers 12 residues. CDR3 residues: CASSRSPNEQYF. The CDR3 DNA follows: TGTGCCAGCAGCCGGTCCCCTAACGAGCAGTACTTC.

The genes are TRBV30 and TRBJ1-5; the D gene is possibly TRBD1 (5 bases). V gave up 3 bases and J gave up 0 bases, with 9 bases separating them. The CDR3 consists of 14 residues. The V gene's germline CDR1 is GTSNPN and CDR2 SVGIG (reference sequence). CDR3 sequence: CAWRGHNSNQPQHF. Written as DNA, the CDR3 is TGTGCCTGGAGGGGGCATAATAGCAATCAGCCCCAGCATTTT.

The chain combines TRBV9 with TRBJ2-1; tentative D call: TRBD2 (7 bases). V was shortened by 2 bases and J by 1 base, with 13 bases between the two germline ends. Germline values: CDR1 SGDLS, CDR2 YYNGEE. CDR3 size: 16 residues. The CDR3 loop reads CASSVGGGQSYNEQFF. The CDR3 nucleotides are TGTGCCAGCAGCGTGGGGGGGGGACAATCCTACAATGAGCAGTTCTTC. Looking up the rest from reference TRBV9 and TRBJ2-1 gives the full variable domain: DSGVTQTPKHLITATGQRVTLRCSPRSGDLSVYWYQQSLDQGLQFLIQYYNGEERAKGNILERFSAQQFPDLHSELNLSSLELGDSALYFCASSVGGGQSYNEQFFGPGTRLTVL.

The V gene is TRBV7-8, the J gene TRBJ2-7; 7 bases map to TRBD1. CDR3 length: 16 amino acids. The trim removed 1 base at V and 2 bases at J, leaving 8 bases unmatched. Per germline, CDR1 SGHVS and CDR2 FQNEAQ. The CDR3 here is CASSLGPGQLTYEQYF. Here the CDR3 DNA reads TGTGCCAGCAGCTTAGGCCCGGGACAGCTGACCTACGAGCAGTACTTC.

CDR3 region: CASSLGPGVKGNEQYF. In DNA, the CDR3 is TGTGCCAGCAGCTTAGGTCCAGGGGTAAAAGGGAACGAGCAGTACTTC. The chain has TRBV7-8 and TRBJ2-7, with D perhaps matching TRBD1 (6 bases). V was trimmed by 1 base and J by 5 bases, leaving 18 bases between them. The CDR3 runs to 16 residues. Germline CDR1 reads SGHVS; CDR2 reads FQNEAQ.